This T cell receptor beta chain comes out of a study of blood T cell repertoires in COVID-19. Across the whole study: PBMCs, B-cell-depleted T cells, or T cells were the source of the cDNA or gDNA that made up the material.

CDR3 length equals 16 residues. Trimming took off 0 bases at V and 2 bases at J, with 8 bases between the two ends. From germline, CDR1 is MGHRA and CDR2 YSYEKL. Data came from immunoSEQ multiplex PCR; TCRdb stores just in-frame clones and leaves some out. Of 10,000 to 15,000 clones detected, approximately 80% appear once; the ten largest clones hold approximately 25%. This clone turned up a few times. The TCR was taken from a man between 35 and 55 years old with active or convalescent COVID-19. Material: peripheral blood. The chain has TRBV4-1 and TRBJ1-6; D is undetermined. CDR3 nucleotide sequence: TGCGCCAGCAGCCAAGATTCTACAGCCTATAATTCACCCCTCCACTTT. Amino acids: CASSQDSTAYNSPLHF.